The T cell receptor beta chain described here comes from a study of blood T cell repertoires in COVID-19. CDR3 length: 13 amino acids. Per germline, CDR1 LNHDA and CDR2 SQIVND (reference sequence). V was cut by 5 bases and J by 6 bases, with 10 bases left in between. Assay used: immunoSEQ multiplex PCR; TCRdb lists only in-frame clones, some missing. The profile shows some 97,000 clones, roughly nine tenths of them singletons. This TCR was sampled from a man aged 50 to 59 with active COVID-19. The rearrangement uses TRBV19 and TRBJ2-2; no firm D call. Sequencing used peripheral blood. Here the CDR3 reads CASSAFFPGELFF. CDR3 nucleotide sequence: TGTGCCAGTAGTGCGTTCTTCCCCGGGGAGCTGTTTTTT.